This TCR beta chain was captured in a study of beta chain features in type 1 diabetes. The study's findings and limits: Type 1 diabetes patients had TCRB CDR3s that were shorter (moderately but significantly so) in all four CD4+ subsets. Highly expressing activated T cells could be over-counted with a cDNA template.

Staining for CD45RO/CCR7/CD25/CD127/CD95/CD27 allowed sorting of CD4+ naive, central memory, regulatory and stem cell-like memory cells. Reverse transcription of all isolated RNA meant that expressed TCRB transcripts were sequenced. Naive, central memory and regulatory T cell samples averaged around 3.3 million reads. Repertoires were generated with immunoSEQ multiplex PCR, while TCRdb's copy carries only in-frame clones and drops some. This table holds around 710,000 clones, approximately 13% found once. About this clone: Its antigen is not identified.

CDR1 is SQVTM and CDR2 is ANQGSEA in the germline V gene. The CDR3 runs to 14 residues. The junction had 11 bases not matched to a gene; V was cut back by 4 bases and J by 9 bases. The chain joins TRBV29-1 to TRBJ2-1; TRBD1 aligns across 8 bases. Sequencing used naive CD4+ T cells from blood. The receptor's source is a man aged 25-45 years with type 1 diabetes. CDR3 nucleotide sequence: TGCAGCGTTGCTGTAGGACAGGGCCATGGTGAGCAGTTCTTC. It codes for CSVAVGQGHGEQFF.